This T cell receptor (beta chain) was identified in a study of response to subunit inactivated influenza vaccine. CDR3 length: 14 residues. Trimming removed 2 bases at V and 3 bases at J, with 13 bases between. Germline V gene sequence: CDR1 DFQATT, CDR2 SNEGSKA (reference sequence). Findings and limits, study-wide: A suggestion made by the authors is that each seasonal influenza vaccination recruits few new T cells.

TCRdb re-analysed the RT-PCR reads in MiXCR, keeping a single row per CDR3 protein. The table has about 700,000 distinct CDR3 sequences, 11% to 15% seen once. The table lists this clonotype with a few counts. Its specificity is unknown. The sequencing here drew on PBMCs from blood, taken around two weeks before vaccination. The sequence was collected from a middle-aged man who received an inactivated influenza vaccine. The V call is TRBV20-1, the J call TRBJ1-2; D not resolved. The CDR3 DNA is TGCAGTGCTAGACCTCAGTGGAGGGACTATGGCTACACCTTC. It codes for CSARPQWRDYGYTF.